The 6 T cell receptor beta chains reported below all come from one sample, sequenced in a study of control samples from healthy donors and cancer patients (dated by TCRdb to 2020 to 2022). Library method: the immunoSEQ multiplex PCR assay. The table was pulled from immuneACCESS by TCRdb, which kept in-frame rearrangements only. Such tables lose some clones; where checked, under half of the loss comes from unresolved V genes, and the rest has no known cause. This sample holds 120,000 or so clones; about 87% were observed only once. 2.5% to 3.5% of the sample belongs to the ten largest clones. The source material was blood. These receptors were taken from a man in his 60s in good health.

This sequence joins TRBV5-5 and TRBJ1-2; D unresolved. V was shortened by 0 bases and J by 4 bases, with 7 bases between the two germline ends. Germline CDR1 reads SGHKS; CDR2 reads YYEKEE (reference sequence). The CDR3 has 13 amino acids. The CDR3: CASSLAGGYGYTF. CDR3 nucleotide sequence: TGTGCCAGCAGCTTGGCCGGCGGCTATGGCTACACCTTC.

The V and J genes are TRBV30 and TRBJ1-6, with D possibly being TRBD1 (5 bases). CDR3 length: 13 residues. Germline CDR1 GTSNPN, CDR2 SVGIG (reference sequence). Trimming left V 4 bases short and J 9 bases short, with 13 bases between. The CDR3 DNA is TGTGCCTGGACCGAGACAGTTTCTTCACCCCTCCACTTT. Translating gives CAWTETVSSPLHF.

V usage is TRBV7-9 and J usage is TRBJ1-1; no firm D call. Trimming pared 2 bases from V and 8 bases from J, leaving 15 bases between. CDR3 size: 14 residues. The V gene's germline CDR1 is SEHNR and CDR2 FQNEAQ (reference sequence). The CDR3 region has the DNA TGTGCCAGCAGCTTATCCGACGTCCAAGCCGAAGCTTTCTTT. Translating gives CASSLSDVQAEAFF.

This chain uses TRBV12-3 or TRBV12-4 with TRBJ2-5, with a tentative D call TRBD1 (6 bases). The CDR3 runs to 13 residues. Trimming removed 6 bases at V and 2 bases at J, with 10 bases between. The CDR3 DNA reads as TGTGCCAGCAGCCCCGACAGGCAAGAGACCCAGTACTTC. Translated, it gives CASSPDRQETQYF.

This sequence joins TRBV6-6 and TRBJ2-2; 11 nucleotides line up with TRBD1. CDR3 size: 16 residues. The V gene end was trimmed by 6 bases and the J gene end by 6 bases; junction bases not matched to a gene: 9. Looked up from germline, CDR1 is MNHNY and CDR2 is SVGAGI (reference sequence). The CDR3: CASRIVKGQGAGELFF. The CDR3 nucleotides read TGTGCCAGCAGGATAGTCAAGGGACAGGGGGCCGGGGAGCTGTTTTTT.

This CDR3 reads CASKVGTGELFF. CDR3 coding DNA: TGTGCCAGCAAAGTGGGCACCGGGGAGCTGTTTTTT. The V and J genes are TRBV12-3 or TRBV12-4 and TRBJ2-2; D is undetermined. CDR3 size: 12 residues. Trimming cost V 7 bases and J 4 bases, with 7 bases left between them.